This record concerns one T cell receptor beta chain sequence. The data were obtained in a study of cytomegalovirus exposure and HLA in healthy donors. Profiling relied on immunoSEQ multiplex PCR, and the TCRdb table lists in-frame clones only, not all of them. The sample carries about 250,000 clones, over 75% recorded once. The origin of this receptor is a man between 18 and 35 years old in good health and CMV-seropositive. Sequencing used PBMCs.

The CDR3 DNA sequence: TGTGCCAGCAGCTTAGATCAGGGCACTGAAGCTTTCTTT. It yields the protein CASSLDQGTEAFF. The rearrangement links TRBV11-3 to TRBJ1-1, with D perhaps TRBD1 (5 bases). The CDR3 is 13 residues long. CDR1 and CDR2 (germline): SGHNT, YENEEA. Trimming left V 0 bases short and J 4 bases short, with 6 bases between.